Listed here is a single T cell receptor (beta chain). What it binds is unknown. These data are taken from a study of cytomegalovirus exposure and HLA in healthy donors. Amplification used 60 Vbeta primers and 13 Jbeta primers. The table came from immunoSEQ multiplex PCR; TCRdb's copy has only in-frame clones and leaves some out. The table has around 160,000 clones, about 80% seen once. Healthy donors of bone marrow made up the group. Study conclusions and caveats: Reports credit the classifier with highly specific, highly sensitive diagnosis of cytomegalovirus status. Some public TCRs appeared in many individuals, while most sequences were rare.

This CDR3 region has 15 residues. Deletions cut 6 bases from V and 4 bases from J, with 13 bases between. Germline lookup yields CDR1 MNHEY and CDR2 SVGAGI. This TCR was recovered from a man aged 50-59 years in good health and CMV-seropositive. Sequences were obtained from PBMCs. The chain uses TRBV6-5 and TRBJ2-6, with unresolved D. The CDR3 DNA reads TGTGCCAGCAGACCCCGACTGTCCGGGGCCAACGTCCTGACTTTC. It yields the protein CASRPRLSGANVLTF.